This TCR beta chain is drawn from a study of blood T cell repertoires in COVID-19. At the level of the study: Samples came from the United States, Italy and Spain, spanning acute and convalescent COVID-19.

In germline, CDR1 is PRHDT, CDR2 FYEKMQ (reference sequence). This CDR3 spans 15 amino acids. Trimming cost V 5 bases and J 6 bases, with 14 bases left between them. Participant-reported clinical history was the basis for cohort assignment. Original processing methods: Amplification from reference gene primers served as the basis for estimated nucleated cell counts. Method: immunoSEQ multiplex PCR; TCRdb's copy keeps in-frame clones and lacks some. The V and J calls and clone size were taken over from that table, and D and trimming were inferred from the DNA. The sample comprises around 300,000 clones, 70% to 90% of which are singletons, and roughly 5% rests with the top ten.

Source material: PBMCs or T cells enriched from blood (not recorded which). This rearrangement joins TRBV13 to TRBJ1-6, with D possibly being TRBD1 (6 bases). The source of this sequence is a woman under 40 who had recovered from COVID-19. CDR3 region: CASSPRGSSNSPLHF. CDR3 bases: TGTGCCAGCAGCCCCAGGGGTAGTAGTAATTCACCCCTCCACTTT.